These T cell receptor beta chains were read from a single sample in a study of T cell responses to AZD1222 COVID-19 vaccine. Some clones are missing from TCRdb's copy, which holds only in-frame ones; the method was immunoSEQ multiplex PCR. The data show under 150,000 clones, more than 75% seen once. Source: peripheral blood, taken on day 0 of AZD1222 vaccination. All receptors come from an adult in good health. Each CDR3 is given with its conserved first and last residue. A D gene is named only where the DNA matches it firmly. The size field is filled for only some rows; it gives once, few, many or a size class.

V gene	clone size	J gene	D gene	CDR3 protein	CDR3 DNA
TRBV11-3	once	TRBJ2-2	NA	CASSFLTGELFF	TGTGCCAGCAGCTTTCTCACCGGGGAGCTGTTTTTT
TRBV7-3	NA	TRBJ1-5	NA	CASSLDRNQPQHF	TGTGCCAGCAGCTTAGACAGAAATCAGCCCCAGCATTTT
TRBV10-3	NA	TRBJ1-2	NA	CAISEGPNYGYTF	TGTGCCATCAGTGAGGGGCCTAACTATGGCTACACCTTC
TRBV6-5	NA	TRBJ2-1	NA	CASSYSSRYEQFF	TGTGCCAGCAGTTACTCTAGCAGGTATGAGCAGTTCTTC
TRBV6-5	NA	TRBJ1-2	NA	CASRSLTAVSGAEF	TGTGCCAGCAGATCCTTGACAGCGGTATCCGGAGCGGAATTC
TRBV5-6	NA	TRBJ1-2	NA	CASSSPAGSSYGYTF	TGTGCCAGCAGCTCCCCCGCAGGGTCCTCCTATGGCTACACCTTC
TRBV7-3	NA	TRBJ2-3	NA	CASSSENTDTQYF	TGTGCCAGCAGCTCTGAGAACACAGATACGCAGTATTTT
TRBV7-2	NA	TRBJ1-3	NA	CASSPQGGPSGNTIYF	TGTGCCAGCAGCCCACAAGGGGGGCCCTCTGGAAACACCATATATTTT
TRBV9	NA	TRBJ1-1	NA	CASSVGAGFTEAFF	TGTGCCAGCAGCGTAGGAGCAGGGTTCACTGAAGCTTTCTTT
TRBV10-3	NA	TRBJ1-5	NA	CAISDSNQPQHF	TGTGCCATCAGTGACAGCAATCAGCCCCAGCATTTT
TRBV4-1	NA	TRBJ1-5	NA	CASSLGGGNQPQHF	TGCGCCAGCAGCCTTGGGGGGGGCAATCAGCCCCAGCATTTT
TRBV5-1	NA	TRBJ1-2	NA	CASSLSGGAGYTF	TGCGCCAGCAGCTTGTCGGGGGGCGCTGGCTACACCTTC
TRBV7-9	NA	TRBJ2-3	NA	CASSRAITDTQYF	TGTGCCAGCAGTCGGGCGATCACAGATACGCAGTATTTT
TRBV2	NA	TRBJ1-2	NA	CASSEASGRRGYGYTF	TGTGCCAGCAGTGAAGCATCAGGCCGGCGGGGCTATGGCTACACCTTC
TRBV18	NA	TRBJ1-2	NA	CASSPQDGDYGYTF	TGTGCCAGCTCACCACAGGACGGTGATTATGGCTACACCTTC
TRBV3-1/TRBV3-2	NA	TRBJ2-1	NA	CASSPSVGNIWDEQFF	TGTGCCAGCAGCCCCTCAGTGGGGAATATCTGGGATGAGCAGTTCTTC
TRBV7-4	NA	TRBJ1-1	TRBD1	CASSSLGTGCNTEAFF	TGTGCCAGCAGCTCTCTAGGGACAGGGTGCAACACTGAAGCTTTCTTT
TRBV5-1	NA	TRBJ2-2	TRBD1	CASSSQTRTGFHGELFF	TGCGCCAGCAGCTCACAAACTCGGACAGGGTTCCACGGGGAGCTGTTTTTT
TRBV3-1/TRBV3-2	once	TRBJ1-6	NA	CASSRNSRASSSPLHF	TGTGCCAGCAGCCGGAACTCCAGGGCATCCAGTTCACCCCTCCACTTT
TRBV23-1	NA	TRBJ2-7	TRBD2	CARSQDSGGPNYEQYF	TGCGCCAGAAGTCAGGATAGCGGGGGTCCCAACTACGAGCAGTACTTC
TRBV3-1/TRBV3-2	NA	TRBJ2-5	NA	CASSQNSGLQETQYF	TGTGCCAGCAGCCAAAACTCGGGACTCCAAGAGACCCAGTACTTC
TRBV5-5	NA	TRBJ1-2	NA	CASSLATAAYGYTF	TGTGCCAGCAGCTTGGCCACGGCAGCCTATGGCTACACCTTC
TRBV9	NA	TRBJ1-2	NA	CASSVALDKNWPF	TGTGCCAGCAGCGTAGCTCTTGATAAGAACTGGCCCTTC
TRBV4-3	NA	TRBJ1-2	TRBD1	CASSQGTGGIYGYTF	TGCGCCAGCAGCCAAGGGACAGGGGGGATTTATGGCTACACCTTC
TRBV5-1	NA	TRBJ2-3	TRBD2	CASSLGLAGVTTQYF	TGCGCCAGCAGCTTAGGACTAGCGGGGGTAACTACGCAGTATTTT
TRBV7-2	NA	TRBJ1-6	NA	CASSPRRGKPYNSPLHF	TGTGCCAGCAGCCCCCGGAGGGGGAAGCCCTATAATTCACCCCTCCACTTT
TRBV6-5	NA	TRBJ1-3	NA	CASRSKAYSGNTIYF	TGTGCCAGCAGATCAAAAGCTTACTCTGGAAACACCATATATTTT
TRBV7-2	NA	TRBJ1-2	NA	CASSYIGGRRNYGYTF	TGTGCCAGCAGCTACATCGGGGGGCGCAGAAACTATGGCTACACCTTC
TRBV6-5	NA	TRBJ1-2	NA	CASSYVIFGRRYGYTF	TGTGCCAGCAGTTATGTAATCTTCGGGCGTCGGTACGGCTACACCTTC
TRBV9	NA	TRBJ1-2	TRBD1	CASSSPYPGTVNYGYTF	TGTGCCAGCAGCTCTCCGTACCCCGGGACAGTGAACTATGGCTACACCTTC
TRBV5-4	NA	TRBJ1-3	NA	CASSLGGSSGNTIYF	TGTGCCAGCAGCTTGGGGGGGTCGTCCGGAAACACCATATATTTT
TRBV18	once	TRBJ2-7	NA	CASSPPGQTYEQYF	TGTGCCAGCTCACCACCCGGACAGACCTACGAGCAGTACTTC
TRBV7-3	once	TRBJ2-5	NA	CASSFLGSETQYF	TGTGCCAGCAGCTTTTTAGGGTCGGAGACCCAGTACTTC
TRBV27	few	TRBJ1-1	TRBD1	CASSYTDRVNTEAFF	TGTGCCAGCAGCTACACGGACAGGGTGAACACTGAAGCTTTCTTT
TRBV15	once	TRBJ2-2	NA	CATSRGTATSGELFF	TGTGCCACCAGCAGGGGGACTGCTACATCCGGGGAGCTGTTTTTT
TRBV6-1	NA	TRBJ2-1	NA	CASSEGGQSYNEQFF	TGTGCCAGCAGTGAAGGAGGTCAGTCCTACAATGAGCAGTTCTTC
TRBV6-5	NA	TRBJ2-7	NA	CASSRLGRSNYEQYF	TGTGCCAGCAGCCGCCTCGGACGATCGAACTACGAGCAGTACTTC
TRBV2	NA	TRBJ1-1	NA	CASRQTTNTEAFF	TGTGCCAGCAGACAGACGACGAACACTGAAGCTTTCTTT
TRBV6-6	NA	TRBJ2-7	NA	CASSSIHRRVLGEQYF	TGTGCCAGCAGTTCGATCCATAGAAGGGTCCTCGGCGAGCAGTACTTC
TRBV19	NA	TRBJ1-5	TRBD1	CASSLGQEAQPQHF	TGTGCCAGTAGTTTAGGACAGGAGGCTCAGCCCCAGCATTTT
TRBV25-1	NA	TRBJ1-1	NA	CASSGGGIEAFF	TGTGCCAGCAGTGGCGGGGGCATTGAAGCTTTCTTT
TRBV6-5	once	TRBJ2-3	TRBD2	CASSSTSGGQNTQYF	TGTGCCAGCAGTTCCACTAGCGGGGGGCAAAATACGCAGTATTTT
TRBV27	NA	TRBJ2-7	TRBD2	CASTKWGVGGDGENEQYF	TGTGCCAGCACCAAATGGGGGGTCGGGGGGGACGGCGAGAACGAGCAGTACTTC